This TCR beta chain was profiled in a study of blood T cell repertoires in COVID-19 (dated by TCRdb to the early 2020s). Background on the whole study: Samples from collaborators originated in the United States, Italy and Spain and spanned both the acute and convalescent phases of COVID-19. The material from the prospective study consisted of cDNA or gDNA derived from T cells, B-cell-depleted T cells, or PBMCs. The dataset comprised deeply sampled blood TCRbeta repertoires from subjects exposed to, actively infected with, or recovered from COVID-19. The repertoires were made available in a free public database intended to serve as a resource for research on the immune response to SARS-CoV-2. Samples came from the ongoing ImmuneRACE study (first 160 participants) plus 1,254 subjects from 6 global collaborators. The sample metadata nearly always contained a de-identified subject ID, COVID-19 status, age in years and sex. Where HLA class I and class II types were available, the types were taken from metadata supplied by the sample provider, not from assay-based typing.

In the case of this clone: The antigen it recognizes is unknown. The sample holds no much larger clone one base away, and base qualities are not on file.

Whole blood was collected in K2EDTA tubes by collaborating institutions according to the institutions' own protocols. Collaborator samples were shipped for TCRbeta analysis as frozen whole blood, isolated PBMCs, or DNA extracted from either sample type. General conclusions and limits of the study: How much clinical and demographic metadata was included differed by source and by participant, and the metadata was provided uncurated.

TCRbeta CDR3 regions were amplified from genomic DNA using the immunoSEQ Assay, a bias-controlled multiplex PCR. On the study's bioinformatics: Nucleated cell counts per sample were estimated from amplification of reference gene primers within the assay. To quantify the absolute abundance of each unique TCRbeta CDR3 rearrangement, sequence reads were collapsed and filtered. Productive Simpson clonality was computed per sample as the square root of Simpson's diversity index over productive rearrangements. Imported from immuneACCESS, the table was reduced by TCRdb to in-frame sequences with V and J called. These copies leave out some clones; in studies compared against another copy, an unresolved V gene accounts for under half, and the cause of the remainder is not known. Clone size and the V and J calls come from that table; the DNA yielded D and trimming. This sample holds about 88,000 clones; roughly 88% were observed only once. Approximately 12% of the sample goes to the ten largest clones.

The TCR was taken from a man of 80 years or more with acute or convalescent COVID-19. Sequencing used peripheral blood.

At the DNA level, the sequence is TGTGCCACCAGTGATTCGGGAGGGAGGGACACCGGGGAGCTGTTTTTT. Its protein is CATSDSGGRDTGELFF. This chain is built from TRBV24-1 and TRBJ2-2, and TRBD2 matches 8 of the central bases. From V the trimming removes 2 bases and from J it removes 3 bases, while the gene matches leave 4 bases of the junction unaccounted for. The germline V gene provides CDR1 KGHDR and CDR2 SFDVKD. The CDR3 contains 16 residues, cysteine and phenylalanine counted. Only CDR3 DNA is held: 48 bases, read in frame from base 1.